What follows are 25 T cell receptor beta chains derived from one specimen sequenced in a study of radiotherapy plus CTLA-4 blockade in lung cancer listed by TCRdb under 2018. Receptor libraries were prepared by the immunoSEQ multiplex PCR assay. Drawn from immuneACCESS, this table holds only the in-frame rearrangements with V and J called that TCRdb kept. Clones are partly lost; checked studies trace under half to an unresolved V gene and leave the rest unexplained. The sample has approximately 47,000 clones on record, more than 60% of them singletons. Jointly, the top ten make up less than 20% of the sample. Here the sequenced sample was peripheral blood, taken from a patient treated with radiotherapy plus ipilimumab. The source of these receptors is a human donor with non-small cell lung cancer who had a partial response to radiotherapy plus ipilimumab.

The chain carries TRBV15 and TRBJ1-4; 7 bases fit TRBD1. Per the germline V gene, CDR1 is LNHNV and CDR2 is YYDKDF (reference sequence). This CDR3 is 17 amino acids long. The V and J ends lost 0 bases and 6 bases, in that order; junction bases with no gene match: 10. CDR3 amino acids: CATSRDDGVTGYEKLFF. The CDR3 nucleotides are TGTGCCACCAGCAGAGATGACGGTGTGACAGGGTATGAAAAACTGTTTTTT.

This sequence joins TRBV29-1 and TRBJ2-7; 7 bases map to TRBD2. This CDR3 spans 13 amino acids. Per the germline V gene, CDR1 is SQVTM and CDR2 is ANQGSEA. V gave up 5 bases and J gave up 4 bases; unmatched junction bases: 8. This CDR3 reads CSVLAGELYEQYF. CDR3 DNA: TGCAGCGTTCTTGCGGGGGAACTTTACGAGCAGTACTTC.

The chain couples TRBV7-2 to TRBJ2-2, with 8 positions matching TRBD1. The CDR3 consists of 15 residues. Germline V CDR1 and CDR2: SGHTA, FQGNSA. The V and J ends lost 5 bases and 7 bases, in that order; junction bases with no gene match: 9. The CDR3 loop reads CASSPQGARGGELFF. Written as DNA, the CDR3 is TGTGCCAGCAGCCCCCAGGGGGCGCGGGGCGGGGAGCTGTTTTTT.

In the case of this clone: One junction end does not reproduce the germline sequence, and a read error may be involved. V is TRBV11-2 and J is TRBJ1-2; TRBD1 agrees at 9 bases. This CDR3 comprises 14 residues. Germline CDR1 and CDR2: SGHAT and FQNNGV. Written as DNA, the CDR3 is TGTGCCAGCAGCTTTGGACAGGGGCACTATAGCTACACCTTC. Protein: CASSFGQGHYSYTF.

The chain employs TRBV10-2 and TRBJ2-5; 9 nucleotides agree with TRBD2. Germline CDR1 and CDR2: WSHSY and SAAADI. V lost 0 bases, J lost 4 bases, and 3 bases stayed unmatched. The CDR3 runs to 15 residues. The CDR3 reads CASSESKAGGETQYF. In DNA, the CDR3 is TGCGCCAGCAGTGAGTCGAAAGCGGGAGGAGAGACCCAGTACTTC.

V gene TRBV4-1 combines with J gene TRBJ1-4, with TRBD1 matching 10 bases. Germline V gene sequence: CDR1 MGHRA, CDR2 YSYEKL. The CDR3 covers 15 residues. V was clipped by 0 bases and J by 6 bases; unmatched bases: 1. The CDR3: CASSQEGTGDEKLFF. The CDR3 coding sequence is TGCGCCAGCAGCCAAGAGGGGACAGGGGATGAAAAACTGTTTTTT.

This clone is labeled as medium-sized. The chain combines TRBV30 with TRBJ2-2, with a weak D call TRBD2 (6 bases). Trimming removed 5 bases from V and 5 bases from J, with 12 bases in between. The CDR3 has 13 residues. In germline, CDR1 is GTSNPN, CDR2 SVGIG (reference sequence). The CDR3 DNA sequence: TGTGCCTGGGGCGCTAGCGCGACCGGGGAGCTGTTTTTT. Encoded protein: CAWGASATGELFF.

V and J are TRBV19 and TRBJ1-5; D is unclear. Trimming removed 4 bases from V and 5 bases from J, with 6 bases in between. CDR3 length: 12 residues. CDR1 LNHDA and CDR2 SQIVND come from the germline V gene (reference sequence). The CDR3 DNA sequence: TGTGCCAGTAGTAATAGTCATCAGCCCCAGCATTTT. Its protein product is CASSNSHQPQHF.

The CDR3 sequence: CASSLGTPNTGELFF. For the CDR3, the DNA is TGCGCCAGCAGCTTGGGGACACCGAACACCGGGGAGCTGTTTTTT. V is TRBV5-1 and J is TRBJ2-2; the D gene is possibly TRBD1 (5 bases). The CDR3 is made up of 15 amino acids. V dropped 0 bases and J dropped 0 bases, with 6 bases sitting between them. Germline V gene sequence: CDR1 SGHRS, CDR2 YFSETQ. Drawing the rest from reference TRBV5-1 and TRBJ2-2, the complete variable domain is KAGVTQTPRYLIKTRGQQVTLSCSPISGHRSVSWYQQTPGQGLQFLFEYFSETQRNKGNFPGRFSGRQFSNSRSEMNVSTLELGDSALYLCASSLGTPNTGELFFGEGSRLTVL.

The chain links TRBV28 to TRBJ1-4; TRBD1 matches at 8 bases. CDR1 MDHEN and CDR2 SYDVKM come from the germline V gene. This CDR3 has 15 amino acids. V lost 5 bases to trimming and J lost 4 bases; unmatched junction nucleotides: 6. The DNA of the CDR3 is TGTGCCAGCAGTCTTCTACAGGGGGGTAATGAAAAACTGTTTTTT. Protein: CASSLLQGGNEKLFF.

The chain recombines TRBV7-9 with TRBJ2-5; 8 bases match TRBD1. This CDR3 spans 13 amino acids. The junction had 9 bases not matched to a gene; V was cut back by 10 bases and J by 5 bases. Germline values: CDR1 SEHNR, CDR2 FQNEAQ (reference sequence). DNA for the CDR3: TGTGCCACTCTCCGCGGGGACAGGGAGACCCAGTACTTC. Its translation: CATLRGDRETQYF.

This chain connects TRBV19 to TRBJ1-1, with D perhaps matching TRBD1 (6 bases). CDR3 length: 13 residues. Germline CDR1 and CDR2: LNHDA and SQIVND (reference sequence). The V and J ends lost 4 bases and 5 bases respectively, with 11 bases between them. The CDR3 DNA reads TGTGCCAGTAGTAGGACAGTTCAGACTGAAGCTTTCTTT. It codes for CASSRTVQTEAFF.

This clone has a handful of counts. V is TRBV7-2 and J is TRBJ1-4, with 7 bases identical to TRBD1. Trimming removed 5 bases from V and 4 bases from J; junction bases left unmatched: 16. The germline gives CDR1 SGHTA, CDR2 FQGNSA. There are 18 residues in the CDR3. The CDR3 loop reads CASSPLPLLTGFNEKLFF. The CDR3 DNA is TGTGCCAGCAGCCCCTTGCCCTTATTGACAGGGTTTAATGAAAAACTGTTTTTT.

In DNA, the CDR3 is TGTGCCAGCAGCCGTGTCTCAGCGGGCTCCTACAATGAGCAGTTCTTC. Translation gives CASSRVSAGSYNEQFF. The gene calls are TRBV7-2 and TRBJ2-1, with D perhaps TRBD2 (6 bases). This CDR3 spans 16 amino acids. Germline CDR1 and CDR2: SGHTA and FQGNSA. V lost 5 bases and J 0 bases, leaving 14 bases between the germline ends.

CDR3 bases: TGTGCCAGCAGCAGGGGAGGGGAGCCTGAAGCTTTCTTT. Protein product: CASSRGGEPEAFF. The chain has TRBV11-2 and TRBJ1-1; the D gene is possibly TRBD1 (5 bases). Trimming took 5 bases from V and 6 from J, leaving 13 bases between them. This CDR3 contains 13 residues. Germline values: CDR1 SGHAT, CDR2 FQNNGV.

This rearrangement joins TRBV5-1 to TRBJ2-2; 7 nucleotides line up with TRBD1. Per the germline V gene, CDR1 is SGHRS and CDR2 is YFSETQ. There are 14 residues in the CDR3. The V segment lost 3 bases and the J segment 3 bases; nucleotides outside the gene matches: 2. CDR3 DNA: TGCGCCAGCAGCTCCGGGACAGACACCGGGGAGCTGTTTTTT. Translated, it gives CASSSGTDTGELFF.

On this clone: At one end, the junction sequence differs from germline, possibly due to a read error. This sequence joins TRBV7-9 and TRBJ1-6; perhaps TRBD1 as D (5 bases). The CDR3 is 10 amino acids. Germline V gene data show CDR1 as SEHNR and CDR2 as FQNEAQ (reference sequence). In DNA, the CDR3 is TGTGCCCCTTGCGGGGGTTGTTTGGACTTT. This gives the protein CAPCGGCLDF.

V usage is TRBV29-1 and J usage is TRBJ2-5; D remains ambiguous. This CDR3 spans 12 amino acids. Trimming cost V 7 bases and J 2 bases, with 11 bases left between them. Germline CDR1 and CDR2: SQVTM and ANQGSEA. The CDR3 reads CSAKKSQETQYF. DNA of the CDR3: TGCAGCGCCAAGAAGAGTCAAGAGACCCAGTACTTC.

The chain links TRBV6-5 to TRBJ2-5; D not certain. V lost 0 bases and J lost 4, with 6 bases in between. The CDR3 covers 13 residues. The germline V gene encodes CDR1 MNHEY and CDR2 SVGAGI. As DNA, the CDR3 is TGTGCCAGCAGTTACTCGGAGATAGAGACCCAGTACTTC. Its protein is CASSYSEIETQYF.

This chain uses TRBV4-1 with TRBJ2-1, with TRBD2 identical over 9 bases. Germline V gene lookup returns CDR1 MGHRA and CDR2 YSYEKL. The V segment lost 0 bases and the J segment 2 bases; nucleotides outside the gene matches: 8. There are 18 residues in the CDR3. The CDR3 nucleotides are TGCGCCAGCAGCCAAGATCTGGCTAGCGGGAACACCTACAATGAGCAGTTCTTC. Translating it yields CASSQDLASGNTYNEQFF.

Worth noting for this clone: This specimen includes other DNA sequences encoding the same CDR3. This chain uses TRBV6-1 with TRBJ2-6; D remains unclear. The CDR3 loop spans 14 amino acids. V lost 6 bases and J 0 bases, leaving 6 bases between the germline ends. The germline V gene has CDR1 MNHNS and CDR2 SASEGT. The CDR3, as DNA: TGTGCCAGCAGCCCACACTCTGGGGCCAACGTCCTGACTTTC. Translating it yields CASSPHSGANVLTF.

This chain connects TRBV6-5 to TRBJ2-7; TRBD1 matches 7 bases. The CDR3 is made up of 15 amino acids. Germline trimming cut 7 bases from V and 0 bases from J; bases unmatched to any gene: 9. Germline lookup yields CDR1 MNHEY and CDR2 SVGAGI. The CDR3 loop reads CASKMGQSPSYEQYF. DNA for the CDR3: TGTGCCAGCAAGATGGGACAGAGCCCCTCCTACGAGCAGTACTTC.

The chain employs TRBV5-1 and TRBJ1-2, with D perhaps matching TRBD1 (6 bases). The length of the CDR3 is 15 residues. CDR1 SGHRS and CDR2 YFSETQ come from the germline V gene. V shed 4 bases and J shed 4 bases, with 17 bases lying between them. The CDR3 bases are TGCGCCAGCAGCGTGCGAGTGGGACATCCCTATGGCTACACCTTC. Residues: CASSVRVGHPYGYTF. The full variable domain, in which reference TRBV5-1 and TRBJ1-2 provide the parts outside the CDR3, is KAGVTQTPRYLIKTRGQQVTLSCSPISGHRSVSWYQQTPGQGLQFLFEYFSETQRNKGNFPGRFSGRQFSNSRSEMNVSTLELGDSALYLCASSVRVGHPYGYTFGSGTRLTVV.

This sequence joins TRBV29-1 and TRBJ1-2, with D tentatively TRBD1 (6 bases). Between the trimmed V and J ends, which lost 0 bases and 4 bases, there was a span of 15 bases. Germline V gives CDR1 SQVTM, CDR2 ANQGSEA. The CDR3 spans 15 residues. CDR3 nucleotides: TGCAGCGTTGAAGATGGGGGCCCTAGAGGCTATGGCTACACCTTC. Translating it yields CSVEDGGPRGYGYTF.

This clone appeared a single time. The J gene is TRBJ2-4, the V gene TRBV19, with 14 bases identical to TRBD2. This CDR3 comprises 19 residues. CDR1 is LNHDA, CDR2 SQIVND, per germline (reference sequence). After removal of 7 bases from V and 0 bases from J, the junction contained 11 bases not matched to a gene. The CDR3 region has the DNA TGTGCCAGTATGGGGACGGCGACTAGCGGGAGGGTAGCCAAAAACATTCAGTACTTC. Its translation: CASMGTATSGRVAKNIQYF. The complete variable domain, with remaining parts taken from reference TRBV19 and TRBJ2-4, reads DGGITQSPKYLFRKEGQNVTLSCEQNLNHDAMYWYRQDPGQGLRLIYYSQIVNDFQKGDIAEGYSVSREKKESFPLTVTSAQKNPTAFYLCASMGTATSGRVAKNIQYFGAGTRLSVL.